The 23 T cell receptor beta chains listed next were all sequenced from one sample in a study of cytomegalovirus exposure and HLA in healthy donors. The primer mix had 60 Vbeta and 13 Jbeta primers. Sequenced by immunoSEQ multiplex PCR; TCRdb stores in-frame clones only, minus some. The sample contains 200,000 or so clones, around 76% of which appear only once. The sequencing input was PBMCs. The receptors derive from a man in his late teens or twenties in good health and CMV-seronegative.

The rearrangement uses TRBV30 and TRBJ2-3, with 9 bases fitting TRBD2. Germline V CDR1 and CDR2: GTSNPN, SVGIG (reference sequence). The CDR3 has 14 residues. With 4 bases clipped from V and 2 bases from J, the junction kept 4 bases outside the gene matches. The CDR3 DNA follows: TGTGCCTGGAATCTAGCGGGAAACACAGATACGCAGTATTTT. Amino acids: CAWNLAGNTDTQYF.

The rearrangement links TRBV7-9 to TRBJ2-2, with D possibly TRBD1 on 5 matching bases. V was cut by 5 bases and J by 7 bases, with 14 bases left in between. CDR1 is SEHNR and CDR2 is FQNEAQ in the germline V gene (reference sequence). There are 14 residues in the CDR3. In DNA form, the CDR3 reads TGTGCCAGCAGCGCGACAGTAATTGGCGGGGAGCTGTTTTTT. Encoded protein: CASSATVIGGELFF.

V gene TRBV7-2 combines with J gene TRBJ1-5; TRBD1 matches at 7 bases. Germline V lookup: CDR1 SGHTA, CDR2 FQGNSA. Losses at the gene ends were 2 bases for V and 5 bases for J; bases not matched to a gene: 9. This CDR3 contains 16 residues. The CDR3 protein is CASSLNNAGGYQPQHF. CDR3 in DNA: TGTGCCAGCAGCTTAAATAACGCAGGGGGGTATCAGCCCCAGCATTTT.

The V gene is TRBV29-1, the J gene TRBJ2-3; TRBD2 agrees at 10 bases. CDR1 is SQVTM, CDR2 ANQGSEA, per germline. J was trimmed by 1 base and V by 2 bases; bases with no gene match: 3. CDR3 length: 15 amino acids. The CDR3 DNA sequence: TGCAGCGTTGAACTAGCGGGAGTCGGCACAGATACGCAGTATTTT. Translating gives CSVELAGVGTDTQYF.

The chain joins TRBV5-8 to TRBJ2-7, with D possibly being TRBD1 (6 bases). The CDR3 has 15 residues. The V gene lost 6 bases and the J gene lost 0 bases, with 16 bases spanning the gap. Germline-derived CDR1 and CDR2 are SGHTS and YDEGEE. For the CDR3, the DNA is TGTGCCAGCACCTTACAGGGTTTTAACTCCTACGAGCAGTACTTC. It yields the protein CASTLQGFNSYEQYF.

The J gene is TRBJ2-1, the V gene TRBV29-1; 9 nucleotides align to TRBD2. CDR1 is SQVTM, CDR2 ANQGSEA, per germline. The V gene end was trimmed by 6 bases and the J gene end by 9 bases; junction bases not matched to a gene: 18. This CDR3 has 16 residues. The CDR3 spells CSVRYHSAGGFVEQFF. As DNA, the CDR3 is TGCAGCGTCCGGTATCACTCAGCGGGAGGCTTCGTTGAGCAGTTCTTC.

This rearrangement joins TRBV6-6 to TRBJ2-3; D may be TRBD1 (6 bases). The CDR3 runs 14 residues. Trimming left V 8 bases short and J 3 bases short, with 15 bases between. Per germline, CDR1 MNHNY and CDR2 SVGAGI (reference sequence). CDR3 residues: CASGQGSFTDTQYF. CDR3 bases: TGTGCCAGCGGGCAGGGGTCCTTTACAGATACGCAGTATTTT.

This chain joins TRBV6-4 and TRBJ2-7; 7 bases fit TRBD1. The germline V gene has CDR1 MRHNA and CDR2 SNTAGT. Losses at the gene ends were 6 bases for V and 5 bases for J; bases not matched to a gene: 13. The CDR3 totals 15 residues. The CDR3 region is CASRIRQGYPNEQYF. CDR3 sequence (DNA): TGTGCCAGCAGGATTCGACAGGGCTATCCTAACGAGCAGTACTTC.

J is TRBJ1-1 and V is TRBV7-3; D perhaps matches TRBD1 (6 bases). V was cut by 5 bases and J by 3 bases, with 10 bases left in between. Germline V gene lookup returns CDR1 SGHTA and CDR2 FQGTGA. CDR3 length equals 13 residues. CDR3 region: CASSIQGDTEAFF. DNA for the CDR3: TGTGCCAGCAGCATACAGGGTGACACTGAAGCTTTCTTT.

This clone was observed a few times. The chain carries TRBV15 and TRBJ2-2; no clear D gene. The CDR3 spans 17 residues. The germline V gene encodes CDR1 LNHNV and CDR2 YYDKDF (reference sequence). V lost 2 bases, J lost 1 base, and 14 bases lay in between. CDR3 DNA sequence: TGTGCCACCAGCAGAAGCCTTCTGGCAGGGAACACCGGGGAGCTGTTTTTT. It translates to CATSRSLLAGNTGELFF.

The V call is TRBV6-1, the J call TRBJ2-7; possibly TRBD2 for D (7 bases). Trimming stripped 6 bases from V and 4 bases from J, with 19 bases between. The V gene's germline CDR1 is MNHNS and CDR2 SASEGT. This CDR3 region has 15 residues. The DNA for the CDR3 is TGTGCCAGCAGCCCAAGGGCCAGGGGAGGGTACGAGCAGTACTTC. Its translation is CASSPRARGGYEQYF.

The CDR3 bases are TGTGCCTGGAGTCAGGGTGAATTAGCCAAAAACATTCAGTACTTC. It specifies CAWSQGELAKNIQYF. The chain employs TRBV30 and TRBJ2-4, with D perhaps matching TRBD1 (5 bases). Trimming left V 2 bases short and J 0 bases short, with 11 bases between. This CDR3 is 15 amino acids long. Looked up from germline, CDR1 is GTSNPN and CDR2 is SVGIG (reference sequence).

The CDR3 protein is CASSPLIGTSSDYEQYF. Here the CDR3 DNA reads TGTGCCAGCAGTCCCTTAATCGGGACATCATCGGACTACGAGCAGTACTTC. The chain is built from TRBV27 and TRBJ2-7; possible D gene TRBD1, 6 bases. Looked up from germline, CDR1 is MNHEY and CDR2 is SMNVEV (reference sequence). V lost 5 bases to trimming and J lost 3 bases, with 23 bases between them. The CDR3 is 17 residues long.

The chain couples TRBV5-1 to TRBJ1-2; TRBD1 is a possible D gene (6 bases). Trimming pared 4 bases from V and 5 bases from J, leaving 9 bases between. Germline CDR1 SGHRS, CDR2 YFSETQ. CDR3 length: 12 amino acids. This CDR3 reads CASSPGQYGYTF. For the CDR3, the DNA is TGCGCCAGCAGCCCCGGACAGTATGGCTACACCTTC.

The chain has TRBV5-1 and TRBJ2-7, with TRBD2 matching 7 bases. Germline V gene sequence: CDR1 SGHRS, CDR2 YFSETQ. V trimming: 3 bases; J trimming: 4 bases; junction bases outside the gene matches: 7. The CDR3 loop spans 14 amino acids. The CDR3 is CASSYPGEGYEQYF. The CDR3 region has the DNA TGCGCCAGCAGCTACCCGGGGGAGGGATACGAGCAGTACTTC.

The V call is TRBV25-1, the J call TRBJ1-5; unclear D gene. V was pared by 0 bases and J by 2 bases, with 5 bases between. Germline loops: CDR1 MGHDK, CDR2 SYGVNS. The CDR3 is 14 residues long. DNA for the CDR3: TGTGCCAGCAGTGAATATTTAGGCAATCAGCCCCAGCATTTT. Amino acids: CASSEYLGNQPQHF.

The chain recombines TRBV28 with TRBJ2-7, with 8 bases matching TRBD1. Germline CDR1 MDHEN, CDR2 SYDVKM. The CDR3 is made up of 12 amino acids. The V and J ends lost 7 bases and 6 bases, in that order; junction bases with no gene match: 5. Here the CDR3 DNA reads TGTGCCAGCAATCCAGGGGGCGGCGAGCAGTACTTC. This codes for CASNPGGGEQYF.

This rearrangement joins TRBV5-1 to TRBJ1-3, with D tentatively TRBD1 (5 bases). V shed 4 bases and J shed 1 base, with 9 bases lying between them. In germline, CDR1 is SGHRS, CDR2 YFSETQ. The CDR3 is 14 amino acids. CDR3 residues: CASSPQGSGNTIYF. In nucleotides, the CDR3 is TGCGCCAGCAGCCCCCAGGGTTCTGGAAACACCATATATTTT.

The chain uses TRBV7-9 and TRBJ1-1; D may be TRBD1 (6 bases). The CDR3 is made up of 14 amino acids. V was cut by 0 bases and J by 4 bases, with 9 bases left in between. The germline V gene encodes CDR1 SEHNR and CDR2 FQNEAQ (reference sequence). CDR3 coding DNA: TGTGCCAGCAGCTTAGCAGGGGGGGCCACTGAAGCTTTCTTT. Translation: CASSLAGGATEAFF.

This clone occurred once. The chain is built from TRBV5-6 and TRBJ2-7, with TRBD1 matching 7 bases. The CDR3 is made up of 15 amino acids. Germline V gene data show CDR1 as SGHDT and CDR2 as YYEEEE. J lost 0 bases, V lost 4 bases, and 7 bases had no gene match. This CDR3 reads CASSPLDRNSYEQYF. DNA for the CDR3: TGTGCCAGCAGCCCTCTGGACAGGAACTCCTACGAGCAGTACTTC.

The V call is TRBV6-1, the J call TRBJ1-1, with TRBD1 identical over 7 bases. Germline loops: CDR1 MNHNS, CDR2 SASEGT. CDR3 length: 14 residues. J gave up 6 bases and V 2 bases, and 6 bases lay outside the gene matches. The CDR3 DNA reads as TGTGCCAGCAGTGAAAACCGACAGGGCCCTGAAGCTTTCTTT. Translated, it gives CASSENRQGPEAFF.

This chain connects TRBV2 to TRBJ2-7; D possibly corresponds to TRBD2 (6 bases). The CDR3 loop spans 12 amino acids. Germline lookup yields CDR1 SNHLY and CDR2 FYNNEI. Trimming removed 6 bases from V and 5 bases from J, with 11 bases in between. The CDR3 DNA reads as TGTGCCAGCAGCTTACTAGCCCACGAGCAGTACTTC. This gives the protein CASSLLAHEQYF.

The chain uses TRBV6-6 and TRBJ1-2, with 7 nucleotides matching TRBD1. CDR1 MNHNY and CDR2 SVGAGI come from the germline V gene (reference sequence). Trimming took 6 bases from V and 8 from J; bases not matched to a gene: 6. The CDR3 is 12 amino acids. CDR3 nucleotides: TGTGCCAGCAGCATGACAGGGAGAGGCTACACCTTC. Its protein is CASSMTGRGYTF.